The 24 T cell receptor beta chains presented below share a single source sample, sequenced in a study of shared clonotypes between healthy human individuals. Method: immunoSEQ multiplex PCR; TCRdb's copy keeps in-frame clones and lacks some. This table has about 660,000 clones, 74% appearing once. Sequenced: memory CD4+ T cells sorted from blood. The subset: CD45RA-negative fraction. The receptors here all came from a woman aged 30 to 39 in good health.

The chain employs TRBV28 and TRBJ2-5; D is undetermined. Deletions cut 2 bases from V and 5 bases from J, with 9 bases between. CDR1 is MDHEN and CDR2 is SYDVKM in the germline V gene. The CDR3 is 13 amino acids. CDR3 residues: CASSLAMRETQYF. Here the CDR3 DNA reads TGTGCCAGCAGTTTAGCCATGCGGGAGACCCAGTACTTC.

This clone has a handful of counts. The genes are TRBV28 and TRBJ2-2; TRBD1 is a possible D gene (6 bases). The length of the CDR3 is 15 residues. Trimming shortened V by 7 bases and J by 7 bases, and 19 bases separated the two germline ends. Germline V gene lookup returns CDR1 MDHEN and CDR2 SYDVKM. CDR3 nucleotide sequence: TGTGCCAGCACTTCAAGGAACAGGGTAAACGGGGAGCTGTTTTTT. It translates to CASTSRNRVNGELFF.

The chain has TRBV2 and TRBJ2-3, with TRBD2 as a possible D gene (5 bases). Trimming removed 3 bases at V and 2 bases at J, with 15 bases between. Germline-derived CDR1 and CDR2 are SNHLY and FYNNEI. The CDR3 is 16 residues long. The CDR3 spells CASSDPPADYTDTQYF. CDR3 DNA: TGTGCCAGCAGTGACCCTCCAGCGGATTACACAGATACGCAGTATTTT. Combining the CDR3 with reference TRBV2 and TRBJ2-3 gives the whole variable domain EPEVTQTPSHQVTQMGQEVILRCVPISNHLYFYWYRQILGQKVEFLVSFYNNEISEKSEIFDDQFSVERPDGSNFTLKIRSTKLEDSAMYFCASSDPPADYTDTQYFGPGTRLTVL.

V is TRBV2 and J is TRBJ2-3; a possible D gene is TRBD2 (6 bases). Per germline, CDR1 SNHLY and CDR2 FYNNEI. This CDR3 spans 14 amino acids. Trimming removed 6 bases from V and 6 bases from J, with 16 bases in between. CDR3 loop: CASRRDSAGDTQYF. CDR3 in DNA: TGTGCCAGCAGAAGGGACTCGGCAGGGGATACGCAGTATTTT.

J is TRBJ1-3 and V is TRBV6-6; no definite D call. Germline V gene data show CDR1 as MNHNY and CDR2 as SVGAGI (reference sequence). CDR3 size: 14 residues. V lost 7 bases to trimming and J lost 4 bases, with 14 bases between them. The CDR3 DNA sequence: TGTGCCAGCAAAACCATAACGGACGGAAACACCATATATTTT. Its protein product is CASKTITDGNTIYF.

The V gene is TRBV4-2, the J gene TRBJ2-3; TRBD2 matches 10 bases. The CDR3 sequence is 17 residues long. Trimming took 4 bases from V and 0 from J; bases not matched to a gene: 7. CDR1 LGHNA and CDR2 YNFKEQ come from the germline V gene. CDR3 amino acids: CASSPLLAGGSTDTQYF. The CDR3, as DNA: TGTGCCAGCAGCCCTCTCTTAGCGGGAGGAAGCACAGATACGCAGTATTTT.

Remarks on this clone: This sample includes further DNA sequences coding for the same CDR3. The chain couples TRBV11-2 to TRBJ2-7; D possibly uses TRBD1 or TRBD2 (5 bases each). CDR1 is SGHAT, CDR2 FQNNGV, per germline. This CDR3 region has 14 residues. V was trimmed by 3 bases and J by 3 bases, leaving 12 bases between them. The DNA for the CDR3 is TGTGCCAGCAGCTTGGGGACGGGCCGCTACGAGCAGTACTTC. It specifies CASSLGTGRYEQYF.

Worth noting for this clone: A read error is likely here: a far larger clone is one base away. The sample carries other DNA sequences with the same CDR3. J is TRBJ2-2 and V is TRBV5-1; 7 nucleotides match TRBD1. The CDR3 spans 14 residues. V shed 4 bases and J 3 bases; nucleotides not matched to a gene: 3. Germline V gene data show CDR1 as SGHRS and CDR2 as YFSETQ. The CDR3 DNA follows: TGCGCCAGCAGCCCGGGGACAGACACCGGGGAGCTGTTTTTT. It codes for CASSPGTDTGELFF.

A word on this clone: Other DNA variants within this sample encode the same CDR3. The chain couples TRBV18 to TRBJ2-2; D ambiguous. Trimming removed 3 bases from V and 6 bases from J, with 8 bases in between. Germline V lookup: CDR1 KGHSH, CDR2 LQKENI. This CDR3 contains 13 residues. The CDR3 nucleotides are TGTGCCAGCTCACCTGCTGGCGCCGGGGAGCTGTTTTTT. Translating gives CASSPAGAGELFF. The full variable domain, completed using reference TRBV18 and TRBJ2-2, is NAGVMQNPRHLVRRRGQEARLRCSPMKGHSHVYWYRQLPEEGLKFMVYLQKENIIDESGMPKERFSAEFPKEGPSILRIQQVVRGDSAAYFCASSPAGAGELFFGEGSRLTVL.

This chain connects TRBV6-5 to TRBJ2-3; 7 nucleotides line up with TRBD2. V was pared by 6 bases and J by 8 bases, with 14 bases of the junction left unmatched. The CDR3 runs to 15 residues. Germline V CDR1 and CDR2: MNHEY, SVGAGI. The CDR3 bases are TGTGCCAGCAGCAACCGGGACTACCCACCTCGTACGCAGTATTTT. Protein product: CASSNRDYPPRTQYF.

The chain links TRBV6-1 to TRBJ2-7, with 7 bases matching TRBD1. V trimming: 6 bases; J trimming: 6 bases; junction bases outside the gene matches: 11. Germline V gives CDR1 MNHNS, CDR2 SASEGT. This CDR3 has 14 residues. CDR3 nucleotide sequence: TGTGCCAGCAGGCAGCCGGGACAGTTGGTCGAGCAGTACTTC. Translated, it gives CASRQPGQLVEQYF.

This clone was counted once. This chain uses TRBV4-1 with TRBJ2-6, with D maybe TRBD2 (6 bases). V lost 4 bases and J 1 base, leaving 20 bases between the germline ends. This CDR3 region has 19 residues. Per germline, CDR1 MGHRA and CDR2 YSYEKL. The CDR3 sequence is CASSPSSGREVSGANVLTF. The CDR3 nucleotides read TGCGCCAGCAGCCCCTCTTCAGGCAGGGAGGTTTCTGGGGCCAACGTCCTGACTTTC.

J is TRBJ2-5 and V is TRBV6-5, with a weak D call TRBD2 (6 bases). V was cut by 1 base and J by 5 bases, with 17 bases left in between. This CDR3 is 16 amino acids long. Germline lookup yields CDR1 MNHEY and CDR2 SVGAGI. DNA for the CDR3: TGTGCCAGCAGTTACTTCTCGGGAGAGGGCTCGGAGACCCAGTACTTC. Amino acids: CASSYFSGEGSETQYF.

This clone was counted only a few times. In nucleotides, the CDR3 is TGTGCCTGGAGTCCACAAAACACCATATATTTT. This codes for CAWSPQNTIYF. This chain joins TRBV30 and TRBJ1-3; D not resolved. Germline-derived CDR1 and CDR2 are GTSNPN and SVGIG (reference sequence). The V gene lost 2 bases and the J gene lost 6 bases, with 5 bases spanning the gap. The CDR3 is 11 amino acids.

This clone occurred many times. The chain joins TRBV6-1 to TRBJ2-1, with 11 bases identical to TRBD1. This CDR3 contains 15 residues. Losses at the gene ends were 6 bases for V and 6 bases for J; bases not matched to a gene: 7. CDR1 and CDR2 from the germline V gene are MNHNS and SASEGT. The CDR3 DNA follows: TGTGCCAGCAGGACGGCCGGGACAGGGGGCAATGAGCAGTTCTTC. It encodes CASRTAGTGGNEQFF.

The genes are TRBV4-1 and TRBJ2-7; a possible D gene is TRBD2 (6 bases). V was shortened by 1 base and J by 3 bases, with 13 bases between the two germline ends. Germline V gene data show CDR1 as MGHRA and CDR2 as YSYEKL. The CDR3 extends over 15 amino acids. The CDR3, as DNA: TGCGCCAGCAGCCAAGGGGTGGGACTGCACTACGAGCAGTACTTC. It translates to CASSQGVGLHYEQYF.

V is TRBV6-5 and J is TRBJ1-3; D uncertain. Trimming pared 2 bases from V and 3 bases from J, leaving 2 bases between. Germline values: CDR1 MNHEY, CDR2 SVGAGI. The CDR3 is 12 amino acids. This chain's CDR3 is CASSYIGNTIYF. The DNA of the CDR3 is TGTGCCAGCAGTTACATTGGAAACACCATATATTTT.

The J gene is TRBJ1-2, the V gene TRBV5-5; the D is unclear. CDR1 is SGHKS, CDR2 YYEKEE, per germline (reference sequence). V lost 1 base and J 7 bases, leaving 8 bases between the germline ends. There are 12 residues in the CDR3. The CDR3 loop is CASSLLGGGYTF. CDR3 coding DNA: TGTGCCAGCAGCTTGCTGGGAGGTGGCTACACCTTC.

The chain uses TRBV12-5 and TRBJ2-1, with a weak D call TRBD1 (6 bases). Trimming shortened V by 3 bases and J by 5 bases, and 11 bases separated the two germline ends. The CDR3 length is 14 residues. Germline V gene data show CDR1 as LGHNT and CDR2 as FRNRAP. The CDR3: CASGFGTTDNEQFF. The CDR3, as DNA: TGTGCTAGTGGTTTCGGGACAACTGACAATGAGCAGTTCTTC.

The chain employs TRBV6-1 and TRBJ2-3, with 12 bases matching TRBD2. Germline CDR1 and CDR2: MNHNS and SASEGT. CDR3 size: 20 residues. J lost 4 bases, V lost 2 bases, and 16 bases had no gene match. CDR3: CASSELPLLAGGRGPDTQYF. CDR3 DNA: TGTGCCAGCAGTGAACTTCCTCTACTAGCGGGAGGTAGGGGCCCAGATACGCAGTATTTT.

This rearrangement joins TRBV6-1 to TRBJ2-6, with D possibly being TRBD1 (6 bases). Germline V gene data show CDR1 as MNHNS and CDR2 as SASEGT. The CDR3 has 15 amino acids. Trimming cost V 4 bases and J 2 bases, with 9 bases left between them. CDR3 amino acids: CASSGNRAGANVLTF. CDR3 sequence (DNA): TGTGCCAGCAGTGGGAACAGGGCTGGGGCCAACGTCCTGACTTTC.

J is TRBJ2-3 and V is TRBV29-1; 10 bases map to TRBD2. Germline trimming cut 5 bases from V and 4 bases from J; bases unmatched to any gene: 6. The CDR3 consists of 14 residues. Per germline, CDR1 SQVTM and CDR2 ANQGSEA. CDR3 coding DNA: TGCAGCGTTCGGCTAGCGGGAGCCCCAGATACGCAGTATTTT. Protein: CSVRLAGAPDTQYF.

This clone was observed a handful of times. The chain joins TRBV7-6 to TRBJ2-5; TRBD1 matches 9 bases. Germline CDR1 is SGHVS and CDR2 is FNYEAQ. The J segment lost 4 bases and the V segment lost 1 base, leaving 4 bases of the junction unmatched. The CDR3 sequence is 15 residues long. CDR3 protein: CASSLVGQGGETQYF. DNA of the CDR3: TGTGCCAGCAGCTTAGTGGGACAGGGCGGAGAGACCCAGTACTTC.

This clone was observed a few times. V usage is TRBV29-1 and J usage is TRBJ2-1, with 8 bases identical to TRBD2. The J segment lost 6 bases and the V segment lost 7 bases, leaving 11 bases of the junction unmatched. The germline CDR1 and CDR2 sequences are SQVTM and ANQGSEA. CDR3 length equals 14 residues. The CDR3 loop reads CSAVGLAGRNEQFF. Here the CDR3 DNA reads TGCAGCGCCGTCGGGCTAGCGGGCCGCAATGAGCAGTTCTTC.